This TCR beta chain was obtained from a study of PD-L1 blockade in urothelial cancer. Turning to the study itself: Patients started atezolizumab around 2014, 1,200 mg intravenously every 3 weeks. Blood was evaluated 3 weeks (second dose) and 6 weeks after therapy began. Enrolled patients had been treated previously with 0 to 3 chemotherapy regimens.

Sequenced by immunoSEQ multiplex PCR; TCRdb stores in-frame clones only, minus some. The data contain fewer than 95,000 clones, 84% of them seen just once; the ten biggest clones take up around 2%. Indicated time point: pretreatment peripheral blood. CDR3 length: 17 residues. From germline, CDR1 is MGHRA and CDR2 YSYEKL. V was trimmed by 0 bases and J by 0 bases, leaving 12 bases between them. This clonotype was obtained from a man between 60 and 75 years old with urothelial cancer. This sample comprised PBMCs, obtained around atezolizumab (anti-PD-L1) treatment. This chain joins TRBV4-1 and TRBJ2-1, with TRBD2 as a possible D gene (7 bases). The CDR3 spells CASSQDGGGLSYNEQFF. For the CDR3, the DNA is TGCGCCAGCAGCCAAGATGGGGGGGGCCTCTCCTACAATGAGCAGTTCTTC.